This T cell receptor beta chain was sequenced in a study of T cell responses to AZD1222 COVID-19 vaccine. Background on the study: It was second doses at about 4 or about 12 weeks that were pooled.

Findings and caveats of the study: Repertoires were sampled only after the peak T cell response. Nearly half of the spike-specific TCRs reportedly recognize variant regions that carry no mutations.

With regard to this clone: Antigen specificity is unknown.

The table came from immunoSEQ multiplex PCR; TCRdb's copy has only in-frame clones and leaves some out. The sample includes approximately 84,000 clones, around 86% of them seen just once. Germline V lookup: CDR1 LGHDT, CDR2 YNNKEL (reference sequence). Trimming shortened V by 0 bases and J by 5 bases, and 10 bases separated the two germline ends. The CDR3 extends over 14 amino acids. This rearrangement joins TRBV3-1 (or the pseudogene TRBV3-2) to TRBJ1-1; D remains ambiguous. Sequencing used peripheral blood, obtained on day 0 of AZD1222 vaccination. The sequence derives from an adult in good health. CDR3 DNA: TGTGCCAGCAGCCAAGACACGACTAGTACTGAAGCTTTCTTT. Amino acid sequence: CASSQDTTSTEAFF.